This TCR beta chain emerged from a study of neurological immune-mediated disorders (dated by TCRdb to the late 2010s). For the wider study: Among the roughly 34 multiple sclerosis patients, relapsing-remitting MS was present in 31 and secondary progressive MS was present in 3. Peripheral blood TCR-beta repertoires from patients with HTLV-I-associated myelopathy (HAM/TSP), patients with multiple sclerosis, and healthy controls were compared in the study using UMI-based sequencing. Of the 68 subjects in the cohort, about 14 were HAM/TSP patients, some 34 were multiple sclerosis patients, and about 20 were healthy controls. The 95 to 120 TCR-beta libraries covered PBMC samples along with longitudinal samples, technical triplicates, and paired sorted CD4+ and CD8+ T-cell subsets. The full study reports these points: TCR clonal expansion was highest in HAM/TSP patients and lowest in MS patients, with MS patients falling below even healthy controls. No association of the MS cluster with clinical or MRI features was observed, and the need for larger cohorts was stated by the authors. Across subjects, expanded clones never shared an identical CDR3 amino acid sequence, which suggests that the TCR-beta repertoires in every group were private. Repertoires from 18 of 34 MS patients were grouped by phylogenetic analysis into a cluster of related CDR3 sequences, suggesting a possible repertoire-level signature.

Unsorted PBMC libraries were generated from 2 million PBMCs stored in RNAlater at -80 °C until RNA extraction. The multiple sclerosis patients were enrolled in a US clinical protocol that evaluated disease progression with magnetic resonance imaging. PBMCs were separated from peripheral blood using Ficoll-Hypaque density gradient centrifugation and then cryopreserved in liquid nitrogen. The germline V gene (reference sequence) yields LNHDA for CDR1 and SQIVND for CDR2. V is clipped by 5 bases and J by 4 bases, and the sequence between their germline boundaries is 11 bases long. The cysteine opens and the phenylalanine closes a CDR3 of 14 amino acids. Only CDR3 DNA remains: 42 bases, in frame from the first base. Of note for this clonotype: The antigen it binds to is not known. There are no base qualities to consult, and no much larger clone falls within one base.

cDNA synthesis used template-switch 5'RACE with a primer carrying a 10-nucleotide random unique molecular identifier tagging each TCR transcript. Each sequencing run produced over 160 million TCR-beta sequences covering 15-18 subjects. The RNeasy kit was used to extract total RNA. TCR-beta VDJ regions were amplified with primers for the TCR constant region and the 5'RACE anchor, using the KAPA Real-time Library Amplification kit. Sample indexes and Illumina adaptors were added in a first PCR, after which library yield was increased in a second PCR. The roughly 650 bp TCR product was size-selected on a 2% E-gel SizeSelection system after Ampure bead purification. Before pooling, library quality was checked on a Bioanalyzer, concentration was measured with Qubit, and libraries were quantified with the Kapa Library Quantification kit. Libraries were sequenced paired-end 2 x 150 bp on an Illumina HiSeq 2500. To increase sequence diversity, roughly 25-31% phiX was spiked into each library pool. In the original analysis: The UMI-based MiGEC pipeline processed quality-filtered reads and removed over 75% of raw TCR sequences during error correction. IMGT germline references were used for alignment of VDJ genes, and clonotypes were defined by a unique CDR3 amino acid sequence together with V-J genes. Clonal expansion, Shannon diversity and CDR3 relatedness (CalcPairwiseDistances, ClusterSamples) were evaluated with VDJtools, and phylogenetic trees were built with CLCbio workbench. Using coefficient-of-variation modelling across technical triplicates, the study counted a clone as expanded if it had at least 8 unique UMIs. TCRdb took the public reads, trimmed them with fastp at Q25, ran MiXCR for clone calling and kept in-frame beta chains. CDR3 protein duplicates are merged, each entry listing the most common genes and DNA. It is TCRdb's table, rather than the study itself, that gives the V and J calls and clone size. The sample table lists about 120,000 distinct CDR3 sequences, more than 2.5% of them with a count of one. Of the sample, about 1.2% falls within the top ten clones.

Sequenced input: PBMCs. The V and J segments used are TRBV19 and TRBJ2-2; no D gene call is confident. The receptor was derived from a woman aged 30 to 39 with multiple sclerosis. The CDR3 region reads CASSVGRVTGELFF. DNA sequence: TGTGCCAGTAGTGTCGGCCGGGTCACCGGGGAGCTGTTTTTT.